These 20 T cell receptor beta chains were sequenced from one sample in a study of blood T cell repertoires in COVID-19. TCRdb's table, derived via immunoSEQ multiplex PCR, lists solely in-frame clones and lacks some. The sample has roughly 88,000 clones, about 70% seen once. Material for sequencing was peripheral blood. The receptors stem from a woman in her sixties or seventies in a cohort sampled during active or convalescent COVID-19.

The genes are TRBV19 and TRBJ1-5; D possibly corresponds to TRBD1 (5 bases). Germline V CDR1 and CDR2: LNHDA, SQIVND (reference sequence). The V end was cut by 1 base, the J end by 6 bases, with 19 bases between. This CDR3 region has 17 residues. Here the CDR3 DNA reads TGTGCCAGTAGTATAGGGGGGGTTCGCGTCGCTGCTCAGCCCCAGCATTTT. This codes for CASSIGGVRVAAQPQHF.

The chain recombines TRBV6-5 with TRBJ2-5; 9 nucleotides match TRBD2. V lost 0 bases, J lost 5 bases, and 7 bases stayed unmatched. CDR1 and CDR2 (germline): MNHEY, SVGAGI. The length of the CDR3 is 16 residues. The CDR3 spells CASSYSASGVGETQYF. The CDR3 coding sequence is TGTGCCAGCAGTTACTCGGCTAGCGGGGTCGGCGAGACCCAGTACTTC.

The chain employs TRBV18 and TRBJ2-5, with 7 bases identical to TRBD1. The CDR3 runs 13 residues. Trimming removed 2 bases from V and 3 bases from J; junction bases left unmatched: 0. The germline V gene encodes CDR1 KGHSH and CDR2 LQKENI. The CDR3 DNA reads TGTGCCAGCTCACCAGGACAGGAAGAGACCCAGTACTTC. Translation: CASSPGQEETQYF.

The chain's CDR3 is CSVGEGSSHEQYF. DNA for the CDR3: TGCAGCGTCGGGGAGGGCAGTTCCCACGAGCAGTACTTC. The chain uses TRBV29-1 and TRBJ2-7; 7 nucleotides align to TRBD2. V shed 6 bases, J shed 5 bases, and the junction held 10 bases outside the gene matches. The length of the CDR3 is 13 residues. Germline loops: CDR1 SQVTM, CDR2 ANQGSEA.

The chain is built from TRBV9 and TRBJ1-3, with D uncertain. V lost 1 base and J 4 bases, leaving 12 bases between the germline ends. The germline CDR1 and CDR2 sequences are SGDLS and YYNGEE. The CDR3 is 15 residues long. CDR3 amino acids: CASSVNPTSGNTIYF. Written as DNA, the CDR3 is TGTGCCAGCAGCGTAAACCCGACATCCGGAAACACCATATATTTT.

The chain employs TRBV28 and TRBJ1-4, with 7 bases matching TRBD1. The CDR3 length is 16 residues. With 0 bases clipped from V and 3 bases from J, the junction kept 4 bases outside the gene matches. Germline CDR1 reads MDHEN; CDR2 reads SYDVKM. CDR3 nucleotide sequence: TGTGCCAGCAGTTTATGGGGGGACAGTTCTAATGAAAAACTGTTTTTT. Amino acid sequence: CASSLWGDSSNEKLFF.

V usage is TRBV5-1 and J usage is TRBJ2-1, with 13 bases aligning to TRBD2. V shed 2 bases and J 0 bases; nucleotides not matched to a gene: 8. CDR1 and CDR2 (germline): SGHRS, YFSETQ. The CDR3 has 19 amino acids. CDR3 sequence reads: CASSFGLAGDLFSYNEQFF. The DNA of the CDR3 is TGCGCCAGCAGCTTCGGACTAGCGGGGGACCTTTTCTCCTACAATGAGCAGTTCTTC.

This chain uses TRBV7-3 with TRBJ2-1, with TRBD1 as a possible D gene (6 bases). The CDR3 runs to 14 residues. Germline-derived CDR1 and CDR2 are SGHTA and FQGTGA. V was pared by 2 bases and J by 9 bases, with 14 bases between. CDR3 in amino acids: CASSLGQPDSEQFF. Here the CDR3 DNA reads TGTGCCAGCAGCTTAGGACAGCCCGACAGTGAGCAGTTCTTC.

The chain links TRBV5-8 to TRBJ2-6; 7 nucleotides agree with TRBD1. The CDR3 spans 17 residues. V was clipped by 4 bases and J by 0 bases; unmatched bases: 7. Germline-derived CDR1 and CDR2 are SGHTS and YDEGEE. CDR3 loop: CASSLGQSLSGANVLTF. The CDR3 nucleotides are TGTGCCAGCAGCCTGGGACAGAGCCTCTCTGGGGCCAACGTCCTGACTTTC.

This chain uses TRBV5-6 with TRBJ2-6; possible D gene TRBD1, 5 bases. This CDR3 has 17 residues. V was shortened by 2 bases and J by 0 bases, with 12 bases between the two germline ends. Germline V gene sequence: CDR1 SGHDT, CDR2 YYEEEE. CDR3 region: CASSLDTTVSGANVLTF. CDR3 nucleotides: TGTGCCAGCAGCTTAGATACGACAGTCTCTGGGGCCAACGTCCTGACTTTC.

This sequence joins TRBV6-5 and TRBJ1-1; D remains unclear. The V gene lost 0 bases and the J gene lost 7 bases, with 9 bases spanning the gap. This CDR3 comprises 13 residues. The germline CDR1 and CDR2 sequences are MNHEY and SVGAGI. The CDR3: CASSYSGVNEAFF. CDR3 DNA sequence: TGTGCCAGCAGTTACTCCGGGGTCAATGAAGCTTTCTTT.

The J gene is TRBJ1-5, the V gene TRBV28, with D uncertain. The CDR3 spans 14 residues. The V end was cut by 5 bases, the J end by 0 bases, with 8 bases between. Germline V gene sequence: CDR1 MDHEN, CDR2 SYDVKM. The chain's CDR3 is CASSRHGSNQPQHF. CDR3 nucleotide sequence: TGTGCCAGCAGTCGTCACGGTAGCAATCAGCCCCAGCATTTT.

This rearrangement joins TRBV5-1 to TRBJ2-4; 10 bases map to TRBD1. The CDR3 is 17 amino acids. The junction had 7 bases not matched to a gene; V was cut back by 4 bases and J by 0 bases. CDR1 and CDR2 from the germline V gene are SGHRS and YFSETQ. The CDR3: CASSRDRGAAAKNIQYF. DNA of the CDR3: TGCGCCAGCAGCAGGGACAGGGGAGCAGCAGCCAAAAACATTCAGTACTTC. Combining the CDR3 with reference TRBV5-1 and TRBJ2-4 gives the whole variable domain KAGVTQTPRYLIKTRGQQVTLSCSPISGHRSVSWYQQTPGQGLQFLFEYFSETQRNKGNFPGRFSGRQFSNSRSEMNVSTLELGDSALYLCASSRDRGAAAKNIQYFGAGTRLSVL.

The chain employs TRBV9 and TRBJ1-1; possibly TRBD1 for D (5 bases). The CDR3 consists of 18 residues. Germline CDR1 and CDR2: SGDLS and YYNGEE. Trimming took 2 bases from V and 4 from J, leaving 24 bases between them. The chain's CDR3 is CASSVSSVGALGGTEAFF. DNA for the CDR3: TGTGCCAGCAGCGTTTCCTCCGTGGGTGCCCTCGGGGGCACTGAAGCTTTCTTT.

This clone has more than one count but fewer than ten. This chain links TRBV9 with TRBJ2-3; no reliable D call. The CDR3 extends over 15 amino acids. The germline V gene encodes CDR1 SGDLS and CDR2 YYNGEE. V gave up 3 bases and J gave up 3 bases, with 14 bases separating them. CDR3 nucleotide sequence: TGTGCCAGCAGCGCCCCCACTGGGCCGACAGATACGCAGTATTTT. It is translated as CASSAPTGPTDTQYF.

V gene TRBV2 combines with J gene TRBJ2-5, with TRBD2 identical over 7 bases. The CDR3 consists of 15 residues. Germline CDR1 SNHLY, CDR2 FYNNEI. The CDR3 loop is CATEPAGRGSETQYF. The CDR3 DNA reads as TGTGCTACCGAACCGGCAGGGCGGGGGTCGGAGACCCAGTACTTC.

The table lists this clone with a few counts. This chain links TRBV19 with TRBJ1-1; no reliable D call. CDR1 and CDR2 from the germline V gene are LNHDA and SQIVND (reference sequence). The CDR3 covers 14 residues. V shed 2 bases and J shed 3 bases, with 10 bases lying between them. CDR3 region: CASSILAAHTEAFF. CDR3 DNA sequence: TGTGCCAGTAGTATATTGGCAGCGCACACTGAAGCTTTCTTT.

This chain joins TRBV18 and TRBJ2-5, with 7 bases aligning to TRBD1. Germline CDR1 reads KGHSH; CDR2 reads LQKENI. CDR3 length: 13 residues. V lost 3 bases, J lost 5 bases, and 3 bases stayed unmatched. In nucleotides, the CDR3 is TGTGCCAGCTCACCTGGGACAGCCGAGACCCAGTACTTC. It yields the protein CASSPGTAETQYF.

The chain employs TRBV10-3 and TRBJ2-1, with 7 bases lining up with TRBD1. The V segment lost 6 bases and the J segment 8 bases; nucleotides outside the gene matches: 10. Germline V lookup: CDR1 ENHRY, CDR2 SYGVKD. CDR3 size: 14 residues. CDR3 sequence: CAIRAHRGVDEQFF. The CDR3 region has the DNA TGTGCCATCAGAGCCCACAGGGGTGTCGATGAGCAGTTCTTC.

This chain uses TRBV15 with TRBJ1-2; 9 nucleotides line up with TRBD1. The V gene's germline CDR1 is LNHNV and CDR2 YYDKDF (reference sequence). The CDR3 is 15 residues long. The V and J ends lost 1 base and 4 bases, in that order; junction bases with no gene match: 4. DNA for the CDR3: TGTGCCACCAGCAGAGGGGACAGGGTCGGCTATGGCTACACCTTC. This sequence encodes CATSRGDRVGYGYTF.